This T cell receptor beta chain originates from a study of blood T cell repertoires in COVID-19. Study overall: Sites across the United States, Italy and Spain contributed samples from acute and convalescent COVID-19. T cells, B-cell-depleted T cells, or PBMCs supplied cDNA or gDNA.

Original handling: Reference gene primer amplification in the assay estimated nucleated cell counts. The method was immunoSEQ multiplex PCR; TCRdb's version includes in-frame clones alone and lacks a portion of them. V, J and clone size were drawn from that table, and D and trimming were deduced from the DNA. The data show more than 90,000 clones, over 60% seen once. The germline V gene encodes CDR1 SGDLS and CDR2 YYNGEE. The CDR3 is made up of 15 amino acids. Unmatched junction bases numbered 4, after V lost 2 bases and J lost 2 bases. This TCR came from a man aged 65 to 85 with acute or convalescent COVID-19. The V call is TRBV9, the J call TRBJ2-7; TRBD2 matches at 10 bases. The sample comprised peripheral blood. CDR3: CASSVSGRHTYEQYF. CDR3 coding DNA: TGTGCCAGCAGCGTTAGCGGGAGGCACACCTACGAGCAGTACTTC.